The present T cell receptor (beta chain) was sequenced within a study of regulatory T cells in long-lasting Graves disease. About the study: Positive TSH receptor antibodies alongside over 5 years of antithyroid drugs were what marked Graves' disease as persistent. Study-wide findings and caveats: The analysis examined peripheral blood only and excluded thyroid tissue.

Sample time point: persistent/refractory GD, antithyroid drugs over 5 years with positive TRAb. Construction of the TCR library relied on RNA isolated from PBMCs. To make TCR beta libraries, researchers used iRepertoire HTBI primers and Arm-PCR of CDR3 regions. Authors' data handling: Gene usage covered 50 to 75 TRBV and more than twelve TRBJ segments. Via MiXCR, TCRdb re-called the multiplex PCR reads, giving one row per CDR3 protein. In this record, the V and J calls reflect TCRdb's handling and not the investigators' own analysis. Of about 450,000 distinct CDR3 sequences listed, about 20% are singletons. This clonotype was observed a handful of times. Antigen: not known. The TCR was taken from a female donor with Graves disease. The sequencing here drew on peripheral blood mononuclear cells (PBMCs), taken when the disease was refractory, from a patient treated with antithyroid drugs.

CDR3 residues: CATSDTGRNQETQYF. The DNA of the CDR3 is TGTGCCACCAGTGATACGGGACGGAACCAAGAGACCCAGTACTTC. The chain employs TRBV24-1 and TRBJ2-5; D may be TRBD1 or TRBD2 (5 bases each). The germline V and J ends were trimmed by 3 bases and 0 bases, with 10 bases remaining between them. Germline loops: CDR1 KGHDR, CDR2 SFDVKD. This CDR3 region has 15 residues.